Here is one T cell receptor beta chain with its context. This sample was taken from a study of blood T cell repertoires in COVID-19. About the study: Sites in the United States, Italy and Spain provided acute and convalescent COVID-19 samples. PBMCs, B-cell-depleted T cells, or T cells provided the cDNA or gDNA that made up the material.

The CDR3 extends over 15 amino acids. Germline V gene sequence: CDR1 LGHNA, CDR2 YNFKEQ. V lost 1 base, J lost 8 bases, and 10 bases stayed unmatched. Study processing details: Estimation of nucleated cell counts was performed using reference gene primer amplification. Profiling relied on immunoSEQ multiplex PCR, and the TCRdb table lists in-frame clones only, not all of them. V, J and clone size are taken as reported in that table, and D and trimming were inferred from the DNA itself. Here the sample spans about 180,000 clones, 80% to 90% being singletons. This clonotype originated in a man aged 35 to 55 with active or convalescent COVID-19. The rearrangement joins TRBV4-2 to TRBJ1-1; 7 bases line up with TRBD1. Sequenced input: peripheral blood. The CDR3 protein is CASSQASGQNLEAFF. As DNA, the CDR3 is TGTGCCAGCAGCCAAGCGTCGGGACAGAATTTAGAAGCTTTCTTT.